This T cell receptor beta chain was documented in a study of control samples from healthy donors and cancer patients. Some clones are missing from TCRdb's copy, which holds only in-frame ones; the method was immunoSEQ multiplex PCR. The sample yields roughly 90,000 clones, roughly 86% seen once. Germline V gene sequence: CDR1 SGHRS, CDR2 YFSETQ. This CDR3 is 14 amino acids long. V lost 3 bases and J lost 4; bases outside the gene matches: 5. The chain recombines TRBV5-1 with TRBJ2-3; 7 bases are a match to TRBD2. This TCR was sampled from an older woman in good health. The sample was blood. CDR3: CASSSSGVPDTQYF. The CDR3 DNA follows: TGCGCCAGCAGCTCTAGCGGAGTCCCAGATACGCAGTATTTT.